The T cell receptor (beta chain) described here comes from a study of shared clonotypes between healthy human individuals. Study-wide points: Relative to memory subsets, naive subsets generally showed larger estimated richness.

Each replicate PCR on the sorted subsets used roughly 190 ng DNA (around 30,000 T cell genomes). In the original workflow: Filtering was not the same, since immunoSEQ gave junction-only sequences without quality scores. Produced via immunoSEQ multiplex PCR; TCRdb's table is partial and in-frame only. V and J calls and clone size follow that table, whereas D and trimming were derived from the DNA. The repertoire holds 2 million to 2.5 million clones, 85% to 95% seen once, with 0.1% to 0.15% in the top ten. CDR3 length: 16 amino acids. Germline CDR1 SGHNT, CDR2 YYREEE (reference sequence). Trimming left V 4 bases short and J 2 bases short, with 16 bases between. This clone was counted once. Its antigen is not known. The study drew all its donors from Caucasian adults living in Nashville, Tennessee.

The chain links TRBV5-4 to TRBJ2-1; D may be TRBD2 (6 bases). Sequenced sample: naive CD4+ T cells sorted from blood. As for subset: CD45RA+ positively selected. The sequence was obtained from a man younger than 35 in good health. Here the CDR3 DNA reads TGTGCCAGCAGCCTTGGGTCTGGGACTCCCTACAATGAGCAGTTCTTC. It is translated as CASSLGSGTPYNEQFF.